The T cell receptor beta chain described here comes from a study of cytomegalovirus exposure and HLA in healthy donors. In the case of this clone: No antigen is known for it.

Points from the study as a whole: Follow-up analysis found HLA locus-dependent TCR association rates, highest for DRB1 and lowest for HLA-C.

From germline, CDR1 is SEHNR and CDR2 FQNEAQ (reference sequence). The CDR3 runs 13 residues. V shed 5 bases, J shed 13 bases, and the junction held 9 bases outside the gene matches. PCR used 60 Vbeta primers and 13 Jbeta primers. Libraries were prepared by immunoSEQ multiplex PCR; TCRdb keeps only in-frame clonotypes and omits some of them. The table includes about 150,000 clones, around four fifths detected once. Sequencing was carried out using PBMCs. The V and J genes are TRBV7-9 and TRBJ2-1, with 9 bases identical to TRBD1. The clonotype was recovered from a male donor in good health and CMV-seronegative. In nucleotides, the CDR3 is TGTGCCAGCAGCACCGGGACAGGGTTTAGTCAGTTCTTC. Amino acids: CASSTGTGFSQFF.